One sample yielded the 24 T cell receptor beta chains listed below, sequenced in a study of blood T cell repertoires in COVID-19. Only in-frame clones appear in the TCRdb table, and some are missing; sequencing was by immunoSEQ multiplex PCR. This table has over 200,000 clones, 91% appearing once. The sequenced material came from peripheral blood. Every receptor here comes from a person under 30 with COVID-19, enrolled during active disease.

This clone came up once. The chain uses TRBV28 and TRBJ2-1; 7 bases agree with TRBD1. The CDR3 has 15 residues. Germline CDR1 MDHEN, CDR2 SYDVKM. Losses at the gene ends were 3 bases for V and 8 bases for J; bases not matched to a gene: 10. CDR3: CASSFSRQGRDEQFF. The CDR3 bases are TGTGCCAGCAGTTTCTCGCGACAGGGTCGGGATGAGCAGTTCTTC.

This chain links TRBV11-2 with TRBJ2-5; the match to TRBD2 covers 13 bases. V gave up 5 bases and J gave up 4 bases; unmatched junction bases: 7. The CDR3 contains 16 residues. The germline V gene encodes CDR1 SGHAT and CDR2 FQNNGV. CDR3 in DNA: TGTGCCAGCAGCCTCGGGACTAGCGGGATCACAGAGACCCAGTACTTC. The encoded protein is CASSLGTSGITETQYF.

The chain joins TRBV27 to TRBJ2-7, with D possibly matching TRBD2 (6 bases). The germline CDR1 and CDR2 sequences are MNHEY and SMNVEV (reference sequence). Trimming stripped 3 bases from V and 3 bases from J, with 12 bases between. The CDR3 is 14 residues long. The DNA of the CDR3 is TGTGCCAGCAGTTTGCGGGGAGAGGTCTACGAGCAGTACTTC. As protein: CASSLRGEVYEQYF.

The chain recombines TRBV6-1 with TRBJ2-3; a weak D match, TRBD1 (5 bases). The CDR3 is 15 residues long. V lost 3 bases and J 3 bases, leaving 13 bases between the germline ends. The germline V gene has CDR1 MNHNS and CDR2 SASEGT. CDR3 sequence reads: CASSEEGAGTDTQYF. The CDR3 nucleotides read TGTGCCAGCAGTGAGGAAGGGGCCGGGACAGATACGCAGTATTTT.

The V and J genes are TRBV6-1 and TRBJ1-5; D is undetermined. The CDR3 consists of 12 residues. V was trimmed by 3 bases and J by 6 bases, leaving 6 bases between them. Germline V gives CDR1 MNHNS, CDR2 SASEGT. The CDR3 DNA follows: TGTGCCAGCAGTGACCCGTTTCAGCCCCAGCATTTT. It encodes CASSDPFQPQHF.

The chain has TRBV5-6 and TRBJ2-2; D not certain. CDR1 and CDR2 from the germline V gene are SGHDT and YYEEEE. This CDR3 has 14 residues. Trimming pared 4 bases from V and 6 bases from J, leaving 13 bases between. CDR3 sequence: CASSRLGWAGELFF. As DNA, the CDR3 is TGTGCCAGCAGCCGCCTCGGGTGGGCCGGGGAGCTGTTTTTT. The full variable domain, rest sourced from reference TRBV5-6 and TRBJ2-2, is DAGVTQSPTHLIKTRGQQVTLRCSPKSGHDTVSWYQQALGQGPQFIFQYYEEEERQRGNFPDRFSGHQFPNYSSELNVNALLLGDSALYLCASSRLGWAGELFFGEGSRLTVL.

The chain carries TRBV21-1 and TRBJ1-1; TRBD1 is taken as the D call from the table, unchecked against the DNA. TRBV21-1 is labeled a pseudogene. CDR3 length: 11 residues. CDR3 sequence reads: CASKTGGRAFF. The CDR3 DNA follows: TGTGCCAGCAAAACAGGGGGCAGAGCTTTCTTT.

The V call is TRBV4-1, the J call TRBJ2-7; 8 bases map to TRBD1. The CDR3 has 15 residues. The V gene end was trimmed by 3 bases and the J gene end by 5 bases; junction bases not matched to a gene: 9. Germline V gives CDR1 MGHRA, CDR2 YSYEKL. In nucleotides, the CDR3 is TGCGCCAGCAGCCACGGACAGGGTGGTTTAAACGAGCAGTACTTC. As protein: CASSHGQGGLNEQYF.

The chain uses TRBV27 and TRBJ2-7; 7 bases line up with TRBD1. Per germline, CDR1 MNHEY and CDR2 SMNVEV (reference sequence). The CDR3 loop spans 14 amino acids. V trimming: 1 base; J trimming: 4 bases; junction bases outside the gene matches: 4. The CDR3 DNA sequence: TGTGCCAGCAGTTTATTCCCACAGGGGTACGAGCAGTACTTC. Amino acids: CASSLFPQGYEQYF.

CDR3 sequence: CASSQSPETQYF. CDR3 DNA sequence: TGTGCCAGCAGTCAAAGCCCTGAGACCCAGTACTTC. The chain uses TRBV7-8 and TRBJ2-5; D is uncertain. CDR1 is SGHVS, CDR2 FQNEAQ, per germline. Between the trimmed V and J ends, which lost 6 bases and 5 bases, there was a span of 10 bases. The CDR3 contains 12 residues.

The CDR3 spells CSAAGQGLYEQYF. The CDR3 DNA sequence: TGCAGCGCTGCGGGACAGGGATTATACGAGCAGTACTTC. The chain carries TRBV29-1 and TRBJ2-7; 9 bases match TRBD1. The CDR3 has 13 residues. J was trimmed by 4 bases and V by 7 bases; bases with no gene match: 8. The germline V gene has CDR1 SQVTM and CDR2 ANQGSEA.

This clone appeared a single time. This chain connects TRBV7-7 to TRBJ2-5; 8 bases fit TRBD2. V dropped 1 base and J dropped 4; count of bases not matched to a gene: 8. The CDR3 extends over 16 amino acids. Germline assignment: CDR1 SSHAT and CDR2 FNYEAQ (reference sequence). The CDR3 DNA reads as TGTGCCAGCAGCTTAGGTGCGCTAGCGGGTACAGAGACCCAGTACTTC. The encoded protein is CASSLGALAGTETQYF.

V and J are TRBV2 and TRBJ1-1; D gene unclear. Germline V gene lookup returns CDR1 SNHLY and CDR2 FYNNEI. This CDR3 has 13 residues. With 7 bases removed from V and 8 bases from J, the gap between germline ends came to 17 bases. The DNA of the CDR3 is TGTGCCAGCATCATGGCAGGCGATCTGGAAGCTTTCTTT. It yields the protein CASIMAGDLEAFF.

The J gene is TRBJ1-5, the V gene TRBV19; D ambiguous. V gave up 7 bases and J gave up 5 bases, with 15 bases separating them. The germline V gene has CDR1 LNHDA and CDR2 SQIVND (reference sequence). This CDR3 spans 14 amino acids. The CDR3 reads CASTSGRIDQPQHF. The CDR3 bases are TGTGCCAGTACGTCCGGGAGGATCGATCAGCCCCAGCATTTT.

The chain carries TRBV18 and TRBJ1-4; 7 nucleotides match TRBD1. Per germline, CDR1 KGHSH and CDR2 LQKENI. This CDR3 is built from 20 residues. V gave up 2 bases and J gave up 0 bases; unmatched junction bases: 15. This CDR3 is CASSPWNPRTGDTTNEKLFF. The CDR3 DNA sequence: TGTGCCAGCTCACCATGGAATCCAAGGACAGGAGACACAACTAATGAAAAACTGTTTTTT.

The rearrangement links TRBV10-3 to TRBJ2-1; perhaps TRBD2 as D (6 bases). Per germline, CDR1 ENHRY and CDR2 SYGVKD. This CDR3 spans 12 amino acids. V shed 7 bases and J shed 8 bases, with 12 bases lying between them. CDR3 nucleotide sequence: TGTGCCATCAAGGGTGGAGGGGATGAGCAGTTCTTC. Translation: CAIKGGGDEQFF.

The chain has TRBV28 and TRBJ1-2, with D maybe TRBD1 (6 bases). Trimming took off 6 bases at V and 8 bases at J, with 19 bases between the two ends. CDR1 and CDR2 from the germline V gene are MDHEN and SYDVKM. The CDR3 totals 14 residues. CDR3 sequence reads: CASRTTGLNWGYTF. The CDR3 DNA is TGTGCCAGCAGGACGACAGGCCTAAACTGGGGCTACACCTTC.

This clone was counted a single time. The gene calls are TRBV9 and TRBJ2-5, with 9 nucleotides matching TRBD2. The CDR3 has 17 residues. V dropped 4 bases and J dropped 3; count of bases not matched to a gene: 13. Germline CDR1 reads SGDLS; CDR2 reads YYNGEE. The CDR3 loop is CASSTKGGSGREETQYF. CDR3 nucleotides: TGTGCCAGCAGCACAAAAGGGGGTAGCGGGAGAGAAGAGACCCAGTACTTC. The whole variable domain, filled in from reference TRBV9 and TRBJ2-5, reads DSGVTQTPKHLITATGQRVTLRCSPRSGDLSVYWYQQSLDQGLQFLIQYYNGEERAKGNILERFSAQQFPDLHSELNLSSLELGDSALYFCASSTKGGSGREETQYFGPGTRLLVL.

The J gene is TRBJ2-7, the V gene TRBV12-3 or TRBV12-4; the D gene is possibly TRBD2 (5 bases). The CDR3 extends over 12 amino acids. Trimming removed 1 base at V and 7 bases at J, with 8 bases between. CDR3 protein: CASSLDPGEQYF. The CDR3 DNA follows: TGTGCCAGCAGTTTAGATCCGGGGGAGCAGTACTTC.

The chain is built from TRBV27 and TRBJ2-1; D gene unclear. V was clipped by 0 bases and J by 8 bases, with 23 bases between them. CDR3 length: 18 residues. The germline gives CDR1 MNHEY, CDR2 SMNVEV (reference sequence). CDR3: CASSLSILVSILYYEQFF. DNA of the CDR3: TGTGCCAGCAGTTTATCCATTTTGGTATCGATTCTATACTATGAGCAGTTCTTC.

The chain carries TRBV24-1 and TRBJ2-2; D may be TRBD1 (5 bases). From germline, CDR1 is KGHDR and CDR2 SFDVKD. V lost 3 bases to trimming and J lost 0 bases, with 10 bases between them. The CDR3 runs to 16 residues. The CDR3 loop reads CATSDSVTANTGELFF. The CDR3, as DNA: TGTGCCACCAGTGATAGCGTGACAGCGAACACCGGGGAGCTGTTTTTT.

The CDR3 sequence is CASSKGLAGDQETQYF. CDR3 DNA sequence: TGTGCCAGCAGCAAGGGGCTAGCGGGGGACCAAGAGACCCAGTACTTC. The rearrangement joins TRBV21-1 to TRBJ2-5; the table assigns TRBD2, which was not confirmed against the DNA. TRBV21-1 is shown as a pseudogene. This CDR3 spans 16 amino acids.

Concerning this clone itself: Germline and junction disagree at one end, which may indicate a read error. V gene TRBV6-1 combines with J gene TRBJ1-2; D remains unclear. The CDR3 spans 10 residues. Germline values: CDR1 MNHNS, CDR2 SASEGT. The CDR3 is CARSDGGYTF. In DNA form, the CDR3 reads TGTGCCAGAAGTGACGGGGGCTACACCTTC.

This chain joins TRBV19 and TRBJ2-1, with 14 bases fitting TRBD2. CDR1 and CDR2 (germline): LNHDA, SQIVND (reference sequence). CDR3 length: 20 residues. V shed 3 bases and J 3 bases; nucleotides not matched to a gene: 13. CDR3 coding DNA: TGTGCCAGTAGTATTGACGTTCCTGGGACTAGCGGGAGTATCTACAATGAGCAGTTCTTC. It codes for CASSIDVPGTSGSIYNEQFF.